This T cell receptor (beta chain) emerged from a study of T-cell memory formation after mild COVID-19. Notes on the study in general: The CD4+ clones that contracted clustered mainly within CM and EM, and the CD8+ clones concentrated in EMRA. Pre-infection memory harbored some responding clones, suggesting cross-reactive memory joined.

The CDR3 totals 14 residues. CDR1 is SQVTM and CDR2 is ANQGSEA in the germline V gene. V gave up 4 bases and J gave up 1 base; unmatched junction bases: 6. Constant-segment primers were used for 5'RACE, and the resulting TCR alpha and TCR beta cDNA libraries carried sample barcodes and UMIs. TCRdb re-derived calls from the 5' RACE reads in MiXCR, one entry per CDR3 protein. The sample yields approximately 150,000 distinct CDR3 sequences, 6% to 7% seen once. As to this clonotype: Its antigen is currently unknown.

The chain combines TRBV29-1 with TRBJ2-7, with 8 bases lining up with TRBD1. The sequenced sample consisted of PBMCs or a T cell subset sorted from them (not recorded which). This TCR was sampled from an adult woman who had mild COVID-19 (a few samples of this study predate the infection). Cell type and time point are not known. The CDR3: CSVVPGGSSYEQYF. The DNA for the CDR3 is TGCAGCGTTGTGCCAGGGGGCAGTTCCTACGAGCAGTACTTC.